These 23 T cell receptor beta chains were all obtained from the same sample, sequenced in a study of blood T cell repertoires in COVID-19. The protocol was immunoSEQ multiplex PCR, while the TCRdb copy is restricted to in-frame clones and leaves out a portion. The sample holds around 130,000 clones, about 88% seen once. The sequenced sample was peripheral blood. The receptor set was obtained from a human donor in a cohort sampled during active COVID-19.

The chain combines TRBV11-2 with TRBJ1-6, with D tentatively TRBD1 (5 bases). The CDR3 is made up of 14 amino acids. From germline, CDR1 is SGHAT and CDR2 FQNNGV. The germline V and J ends were trimmed by 4 bases and 7 bases, with 11 bases remaining between them. The CDR3 loop reads CASSSLGANSPLHF. CDR3 bases: TGTGCCAGCAGCTCCCTAGGGGCCAATTCACCCCTCCACTTT.

The rearrangement links TRBV12-3 or TRBV12-4 to TRBJ2-3; possibly TRBD1 for D (6 bases). CDR3 length: 13 residues. V was pared by 6 bases and J by 0 bases, with 7 bases between. CDR3 amino acids: CASRQGSTDTQYF. The CDR3 coding sequence is TGTGCCAGCAGACAGGGAAGCACAGATACGCAGTATTTT.

The chain uses TRBV6-1 and TRBJ2-7; 8 bases are shared with TRBD1. With V trimmed by 3 bases and J by 1 base, 14 bases remained unmatched. This CDR3 contains 18 residues. Germline CDR1 MNHNS, CDR2 SASEGT. This CDR3 reads CASSDAGSRTGISYEQYF. The DNA for the CDR3 is TGTGCCAGCAGTGACGCAGGAAGTCGGACAGGGATTTCCTACGAGCAGTACTTC.

The chain links TRBV19 to TRBJ2-2; 9 nucleotides line up with TRBD2. From germline, CDR1 is LNHDA and CDR2 SQIVND (reference sequence). The CDR3 is 15 residues long. V shed 6 bases, J shed 6 bases, and the junction held 8 bases outside the gene matches. The CDR3 DNA sequence: TGTGCCAGTAGGAGTAGCGGGAGAGGCGCCGGGGAGCTGTTTTTT. Its translation: CASRSSGRGAGELFF.

The gene calls are TRBV10-1 and TRBJ1-5, with D perhaps TRBD1 (5 bases). This CDR3 has 15 amino acids. V shed 5 bases and J shed 3 bases, with 14 bases lying between them. The germline gives CDR1 WNHNN, CDR2 SYGVQD (reference sequence). The CDR3 nucleotides are TGCGCCAGCAGTAACTGGGGGGGGTCCAATCAGCCCCAGCATTTT. This translates into CASSNWGGSNQPQHF.

The chain employs TRBV27 and TRBJ2-1; TRBD1 agrees at 7 bases. The J segment lost 0 bases and the V segment lost 1 base, leaving 9 bases of the junction unmatched. CDR1 is MNHEY, CDR2 SMNVEV, per germline (reference sequence). This CDR3 has 18 residues. The CDR3: CASSLYTITGASYNEQFF. DNA for the CDR3: TGTGCCAGCAGTTTATACACAATAACAGGGGCCTCCTACAATGAGCAGTTCTTC.

V and J are TRBV12-3 or TRBV12-4 and TRBJ1-2, with 10 bases lining up with TRBD1. V shed 6 bases, J shed 6 bases, and the junction held 4 bases outside the gene matches. The CDR3 covers 13 residues. The CDR3 DNA is TGTGCCAGCAGGGGACAGGGGATGGATGGCTACACCTTC. Translation: CASRGQGMDGYTF.

The chain couples TRBV10-1 to TRBJ2-4, with 8 bases lining up with TRBD2. The CDR3 has 17 amino acids. The V gene end was trimmed by 0 bases and the J gene end by 8 bases; junction bases not matched to a gene: 12. In germline, CDR1 is WNHNN, CDR2 SYGVQD (reference sequence). The CDR3 reads CASSESSIAGPGDIQYF. CDR3 sequence (DNA): TGCGCCAGCAGTGAGTCATCCATAGCGGGACCCGGGGACATTCAGTACTTC.

The chain joins TRBV7-3 to TRBJ2-2, with TRBD2 identical over 8 bases. Germline V gene lookup returns CDR1 SGHTA and CDR2 FQGTGA. This CDR3 is 17 amino acids long. With V trimmed by 0 bases and J by 3 bases, 6 bases remained unmatched. CDR3 sequence: CASSLTPIAGYTGELFF. CDR3 nucleotide sequence: TGTGCCAGCAGCTTAACCCCCATAGCGGGGTACACCGGGGAGCTGTTTTTT.

The chain joins TRBV14 to TRBJ2-3; TRBD2 aligns across 9 bases. Per germline, CDR1 SGHDN and CDR2 FVKESK. This CDR3 has 16 residues. Losses at the gene ends were 1 base for V and 2 bases for J; bases not matched to a gene: 4. The CDR3: CASSQALAGFTDTQYF. Written as DNA, the CDR3 is TGTGCCAGCAGCCAAGCTCTAGCGGGATTCACAGATACGCAGTATTTT.

V is TRBV28 and J is TRBJ1-5, with a weak D call TRBD1 (5 bases). CDR1 is MDHEN and CDR2 is SYDVKM in the germline V gene. The CDR3 consists of 15 residues. The V end was cut by 6 bases, the J end by 6 bases, with 18 bases between. The CDR3: CASSPSWGGGQPQHF. The CDR3 bases are TGTGCCAGCAGCCCTTCGTGGGGGGGTGGTCAGCCCCAGCATTTT.

The rearrangement uses TRBV13 and TRBJ2-7, with TRBD2 identical over 12 bases. The V and J ends lost 5 bases and 0 bases, in that order; junction bases with no gene match: 2. Germline CDR1 and CDR2: PRHDT and FYEKMQ (reference sequence). The CDR3 spans 15 residues. For the CDR3, the DNA is TGTGCCAGCAGCACACTAGCGGGGGGCTCCTACGAGCAGTACTTC. The encoded protein is CASSTLAGGSYEQYF. Looking up the rest from reference TRBV13 and TRBJ2-7 gives the full variable domain: AAGVIQSPRHLIKEKRETATLKCYPIPRHDTVYWYQQGPGQDPQFLISFYEKMQSDKGSIPDRFSAQQFSDYHSELNMSSLELGDSALYFCASSTLAGGSYEQYFGPGTRLTVT.

The V and J genes are TRBV5-4 and TRBJ1-6; D not resolved. CDR1 SGHNT and CDR2 YYREEE come from the germline V gene (reference sequence). CDR3 length: 16 residues. V lost 10 bases, J lost 4 bases, and 21 bases lay in between. The CDR3 DNA is TGTGCCTTTTCAATCCGGAGGTCTCAGTATAATTCACCCCTCCACTTT. Translating it yields CAFSIRRSQYNSPLHF.

The chain joins TRBV28 to TRBJ2-5, with D uncertain. Per the germline V gene, CDR1 is MDHEN and CDR2 is SYDVKM. Trimming removed 8 bases from V and 1 base from J, with 8 bases in between. This CDR3 has 12 residues. CDR3 DNA: TGTGCCAGCTGCAGATCCCAAGAGACCCAGTACTTC. As protein: CASCRSQETQYF.

This clone was observed a few times. V usage is TRBV19 and J usage is TRBJ1-1, with D unresolved. This CDR3 is 12 amino acids long. With 5 bases removed from V and 1 base from J, the gap between germline ends came to 5 bases. CDR1 is LNHDA and CDR2 is SQIVND in the germline V gene (reference sequence). As DNA, the CDR3 is TGTGCCAGTAGTCAAGCGAACACTGAAGCTTTCTTT. Amino acids: CASSQANTEAFF.

The chain employs TRBV5-4 and TRBJ2-3; perhaps TRBD2 as D (6 bases). CDR3 length: 14 residues. Germline V gives CDR1 SGHNT, CDR2 YYREEE (reference sequence). Trimming removed 6 bases at V and 0 bases at J, with 11 bases between. The CDR3 DNA reads as TGTGCCAGCACTCCCGGGACTAGCACAGATACGCAGTATTTT. This gives the protein CASTPGTSTDTQYF. Drawing the rest from reference TRBV5-4 and TRBJ2-3, the complete variable domain is ETGVTQSPTHLIKTRGQQVTLRCSSQSGHNTVSWYQQALGQGPQFIFQYYREEENGRGNFPPRFSGLQFPNYSSELNVNALELDDSALYLCASTPGTSTDTQYFGPGTRLTVL.

The chain joins TRBV7-8 to TRBJ2-5, with D perhaps TRBD2 (6 bases). This CDR3 is built from 15 residues. Trimming pared 1 base from V and 4 bases from J, leaving 13 bases between. Germline assignment: CDR1 SGHVS and CDR2 FQNEAQ. CDR3 amino acids: CASSLGGTRAETQYF. DNA for the CDR3: TGTGCCAGCAGCTTAGGGGGGACTCGAGCAGAGACCCAGTACTTC.

CDR3 protein: CASSLFARLGSTEAFF. As DNA, the CDR3 is TGTGCCAGCAGTTTATTTGCACGTTTAGGGAGCACTGAAGCTTTCTTT. The chain links TRBV28 to TRBJ1-1; D call uncertain. Germline CDR1 reads MDHEN; CDR2 reads SYDVKM. The germline V and J ends were trimmed by 1 base and 4 bases, with 16 bases remaining between them. This CDR3 has 16 residues.

The rearrangement uses TRBV7-3 and TRBJ2-5; a weak D match, TRBD2 (5 bases). The V end lost 5 bases, the J end lost 2 bases, and 15 bases lay between the germline ends. This CDR3 is 15 amino acids long. The germline CDR1 and CDR2 sequences are SGHTA and FQGTGA. The CDR3 reads CASSPRATSQETQYF. The CDR3 DNA is TGTGCCAGCAGCCCGAGGGCAACATCTCAAGAGACCCAGTACTTC.

This clone is a singleton in its sample. The J gene is TRBJ2-7, the V gene TRBV28; the D gene is possibly TRBD2 (7 bases). The ends were cut back, 6 bases at V and 3 bases at J, with 15 bases in the middle. From germline, CDR1 is MDHEN and CDR2 SYDVKM. The CDR3 totals 14 residues. CDR3 protein: CASRSGGGSYEQYF. The CDR3, as DNA: TGTGCCAGCAGATCCGGGGGCGGGAGCTACGAGCAGTACTTC. The variable domain in full, completed from reference TRBV28 and TRBJ2-7, reads DVKVTQSSRYLVKRTGEKVFLECVQDMDHENMFWYRQDPGLGLRLIYFSYDVKMKEKGDIPEGYSVSREKKERFSLILESASTNQTSMYLCASRSGGGSYEQYFGPGTRLTVT.

This rearrangement joins TRBV7-2 to TRBJ2-7; a weak D match, TRBD1 (5 bases). The CDR3 loop spans 15 amino acids. The germline gives CDR1 SGHTA, CDR2 FQGNSA. V was shortened by 5 bases and J by 2 bases, with 16 bases between the two germline ends. CDR3 nucleotide sequence: TGTGCCAGCAGCAACCAAAGGTTGGACACCTACGAGCAGTACTTC. It codes for CASSNQRLDTYEQYF.

This rearrangement joins TRBV7-8 to TRBJ2-1, with 11 nucleotides matching TRBD2. The CDR3 covers 18 residues. Per germline, CDR1 SGHVS and CDR2 FQNEAQ. Trimming removed 1 base from V and 4 bases from J; junction bases left unmatched: 9. As DNA, the CDR3 is TGTGCCAGCAGCTTAGGTCGAACTAGCGGGGGCCTATACAATGAGCAGTTCTTC. Its translation: CASSLGRTSGGLYNEQFF.

This clone was detected only once. Other nucleotide sequences in the sample specify the same CDR3. V and J are TRBV6-5 and TRBJ1-1; TRBD1 aligns across 7 bases. CDR1 and CDR2 from the germline V gene are MNHEY and SVGAGI. Trimming at V came to 6 bases and at J to 0 bases, leaving 1 base not matched to a gene. This CDR3 spans 13 amino acids. The CDR3 spells CASRGQMNTEAFF. CDR3 nucleotides: TGTGCCAGCAGGGGACAGATGAACACTGAAGCTTTCTTT.